Listed below are T cell receptor beta chains from one sample, sequenced in a study of OX40 agonist ivuxolimab in advanced cancers. Sequenced by immunoSEQ multiplex PCR; TCRdb stores in-frame clones only, minus some. The sample records tens of thousands of clones, 90% to 95% being singletons. Source: CD4+ or CD8+ T cells sorted from blood, taken in a trial of the OX40 agonist ivuxolimab. These TCRs come from an adult with an advanced solid tumor such as melanoma, head and neck, liver or kidney cancer. Each CDR3 is given with its conserved first and last residue. A D gene is named only where the DNA matches it firmly. Rows give clone size only sometimes, using once, few, many, or a class for an expanded clone.

V gene: TRBV6-6; D gene: TRBD1; J gene: TRBJ2-7; clone size: NA; CDR3 DNA: TGTGCCAGCAGTTACTTGGGGACAGGTGCCTACGAGCAGTACTTC; CDR3 protein: CASSYLGTGAYEQYF
V gene: TRBV28; D gene: NA; J gene: TRBJ2-6; clone size: NA; CDR3 DNA: TGTGCCAGCAATGTAGGGGGTGGGGCCAACGTCCTGACTTTC; CDR3 protein: CASNVGGGANVLTF
V gene: TRBV7-9; D gene: NA; J gene: TRBJ2-3; clone size: NA; CDR3 DNA: TGTGCCAGCAGCTTAAGGGGGGGAGATACGCAGTATTTT; CDR3 protein: CASSLRGGDTQYF
V gene: TRBV5-6; D gene: TRBD1; J gene: TRBJ1-1; clone size: NA; CDR3 DNA: TGTGCCAGCAGCTACCAGGACAGGGAAGAGGGGTTCTTT; CDR3 protein: CASSYQDREEGFF
V gene: TRBV4-1; D gene: NA; J gene: TRBJ1-2; clone size: NA; CDR3 DNA: TGCGCCAGCAGCCCCCCCGTGGAAACATATGGCTACACCTTC; CDR3 protein: CASSPPVETYGYTF
V gene: TRBV27; D gene: NA; J gene: TRBJ2-7; clone size: NA; CDR3 DNA: TGTGCCAGCAGAGACCCACGGGGCCACGAGCAGTACTTC; CDR3 protein: CASRDPRGHEQYF
V gene: TRBV6-6; D gene: NA; J gene: TRBJ1-4; clone size: NA; CDR3 DNA: TGTGCCAGCTCGGGGACCGCGGAAAAACTGTTTTTT; CDR3 protein: CASSGTAEKLFF
V gene: TRBV28; D gene: TRBD1; J gene: TRBJ1-3; clone size: NA; CDR3 DNA: TGTGCCAGCAGTTTGAGGACAGGGACTGGAAACACCATATATTTT; CDR3 protein: CASSLRTGTGNTIYF
V gene: TRBV28; D gene: TRBD1; J gene: TRBJ1-2; clone size: NA; CDR3 DNA: TGTGCCAGCAACCTGGACAGGGGCTATGGCTACACCTTC; CDR3 protein: CASNLDRGYGYTF
V gene: TRBV25-1; D gene: NA; J gene: TRBJ2-6; clone size: NA; CDR3 DNA: TGTGCCAGCAGTGATTTCTCCGCAGGGAGGTCTGGGGCCAACGTCCTGACTTTC; CDR3 protein: CASSDFSAGRSGANVLTF
V gene: TRBV5-1; D gene: NA; J gene: TRBJ2-3; clone size: NA; CDR3 DNA: TGCGCCAGCGGGCTCGAAGGCACAGATACGCAGTATTTT; CDR3 protein: CASGLEGTDTQYF
V gene: TRBV2; D gene: NA; J gene: TRBJ2-6; clone size: once; CDR3 DNA: TGTGCCAGCGGCCCAAGGCCCTCTGGCGCCAACGTCCTGACTTTC; CDR3 protein: CASGPRPSGANVLTF
V gene: TRBV5-1; D gene: NA; J gene: TRBJ2-7; clone size: NA; CDR3 DNA: TGCGCCAGCAGCTTGGACAGCTACTCCTACGAGCAGTACTTC; CDR3 protein: CASSLDSYSYEQYF
V gene: TRBV5-6; D gene: NA; J gene: TRBJ2-7; clone size: NA; CDR3 DNA: TGTGCCAGCAGCCGGGCCGTGAGACAGCGGCAGTACTTC; CDR3 protein: CASSRAVRQRQYF
V gene: TRBV5-1; D gene: NA; J gene: TRBJ1-1; clone size: NA; CDR3 DNA: TGCGCCAGCAGCTTGGTAATTGAGCAGGGTTCGGGCGCTGAAGCTTTCTTT; CDR3 protein: CASSLVIEQGSGAEAFF
V gene: TRBV5-4; D gene: NA; J gene: TRBJ2-7; clone size: NA; CDR3 DNA: TGTGCCAGCAGCTTGGGGGGGAACCCCTACGAGCAGTACTTC; CDR3 protein: CASSLGGNPYEQYF
V gene: TRBV10-3; D gene: NA; J gene: TRBJ1-6; clone size: NA; CDR3 DNA: TGTGCCATCAGCAAGGGCAGTAATTCACCCCTCCACTTT; CDR3 protein: CAISKGSNSPLHF
V gene: TRBV6-5; D gene: NA; J gene: TRBJ1-1; clone size: NA; CDR3 DNA: TGTGCCAGCAGTTACTCGGGAGGGGACACTGAAGCTTTCTTT; CDR3 protein: CASSYSGGDTEAFF
V gene: TRBV6-1; D gene: NA; J gene: TRBJ2-5; clone size: NA; CDR3 DNA: TGTGCCAGCAGTGAGGCTAGAGGAGAGACCCAGTACTTC; CDR3 protein: CASSEARGETQYF
V gene: TRBV5-1; D gene: TRBD1; J gene: TRBJ1-4; clone size: NA; CDR3 DNA: TGCGCCAGCAGCGGGACAGGGGAAACTAATGAAAAACTGTTTTTT; CDR3 protein: CASSGTGETNEKLFF
V gene: TRBV7-9; D gene: NA; J gene: TRBJ2-1; clone size: NA; CDR3 DNA: TGTGCCAGCAGCTTATCTGGGAGAAGGAGGAATGAGCAGTTCTTC; CDR3 protein: CASSLSGRRRNEQFF
V gene: TRBV29-1; D gene: NA; J gene: TRBJ1-2; clone size: NA; CDR3 DNA: TGCAGCGCTGGACGCAGCTACACCTTC; CDR3 protein: CSAGRSYTF
V gene: TRBV5-6; D gene: NA; J gene: TRBJ2-7; clone size: NA; CDR3 DNA: TGTGCCAGCAGCTTGGTTCCTGGTACCTACGAGCAGTACTTC; CDR3 protein: CASSLVPGTYEQYF
V gene: TRBV4-1; D gene: TRBD2; J gene: TRBJ2-5; clone size: NA; CDR3 DNA: TGCGCCAGCAGCCAAGATACGCGGGGGGGCTGGGGGACCCAGTACTTC; CDR3 protein: CASSQDTRGGWGTQYF
V gene: TRBV4-2; D gene: NA; J gene: TRBJ1-5; clone size: once; CDR3 DNA: TGTGCCAGCAGCCTAGGTCGGGGGGGGAACGATCAGCCCCAGCATTTT; CDR3 protein: CASSLGRGGNDQPQHF
V gene: TRBV2; D gene: NA; J gene: TRBJ1-4; clone size: NA; CDR3 DNA: TGTGCCAGCAGGAGTGAAAAACTGTTTTTT; CDR3 protein: CASRSEKLFF
V gene: TRBV7-9; D gene: NA; J gene: TRBJ1-1; clone size: once; CDR3 DNA: TGTGCCACCAGCCGTACGGGGCTGGAAGCTTTCTTT; CDR3 protein: CATSRTGLEAFF
V gene: TRBV6-5; D gene: NA; J gene: TRBJ1-2; clone size: NA; CDR3 DNA: TGTGCCAGCAGTCCGACAGTTAACTATGGCTACACCTTC; CDR3 protein: CASSPTVNYGYTF
V gene: TRBV11-2; D gene: NA; J gene: TRBJ1-1; clone size: few; CDR3 DNA: TGTGCCAGCAGCTTATCTATACGGGGAGACACTGAAGCTTTCTTT; CDR3 protein: CASSLSIRGDTEAFF
V gene: TRBV28; D gene: NA; J gene: TRBJ2-1; clone size: NA; CDR3 DNA: TGTGCCAGCAGTTTGGTGGTAGGGTTGTACAATGAGCAGTTCTTC; CDR3 protein: CASSLVVGLYNEQFF
V gene: TRBV5-8; D gene: NA; J gene: TRBJ1-2; clone size: NA; CDR3 DNA: TGTGCCAGCAGCTCCTCCGGGCCCGGCTACACCTTC; CDR3 protein: CASSSSGPGYTF
V gene: TRBV7-9; D gene: TRBD2; J gene: TRBJ2-2; clone size: NA; CDR3 DNA: TGTGCCAGCAGCCTTAGCCGGGGGGCGAACACCGGGGAGCTGTTTTTT; CDR3 protein: CASSLSRGANTGELFF
V gene: TRBV5-1; D gene: TRBD1; J gene: TRBJ2-7; clone size: NA; CDR3 DNA: TGCGCCAGCAGCTTGGACCGGGACAGGGTTTTGGCCTACGAGCAGTACTTC; CDR3 protein: CASSLDRDRVLAYEQYF
V gene: TRBV9; D gene: TRBD2; J gene: TRBJ2-3; clone size: NA; CDR3 DNA: TGTGCCAGCAGCCCCCGTCCGGGACTAGCGAGAGATACGCAGTATTTT; CDR3 protein: CASSPRPGLARDTQYF
V gene: TRBV28; D gene: NA; J gene: TRBJ1-3; clone size: NA; CDR3 DNA: TGTGCCAGCAGTTTAGTTGGAGGACCCAGCTCTGGAAACACCATATATTTT; CDR3 protein: CASSLVGGPSSGNTIYF
V gene: TRBV19; D gene: NA; J gene: TRBJ1-1; clone size: NA; CDR3 DNA: TGTGCCAGTAGTATGATTGGGTTGAACACTGAAGCTTTCTTT; CDR3 protein: CASSMIGLNTEAFF
V gene: TRBV9; D gene: NA; J gene: TRBJ2-2; clone size: NA; CDR3 DNA: TGTGCCAGCAGCGTAGGTGGAGGGAACACCGGGGAGCTGTTTTTT; CDR3 protein: CASSVGGGNTGELFF
V gene: TRBV7-2; D gene: NA; J gene: TRBJ2-2; clone size: NA; CDR3 DNA: TGTGTCAGCAGCTTAAACGTATTTACGAACACCGGGGAGCTGTTTTTT; CDR3 protein: CVSSLNVFTNTGELFF